Following are 3 T cell receptor beta chains from one sample sequenced in a study of Graves' ophthalmopathy and Graves' hyperthyroidism. Amplification targeted the TCR beta CDR3 regions, with RNA transcripts as the source material. A first-round RT-PCR used HTBI primers, followed by a second-round multiplex PCR. TCRdb called the multiplex PCR reads again in MiXCR, with one record for every CDR3 protein. The table includes about half a million distinct CDR3 sequences, about 15% detected once. Sequencing was performed on blood. The receptors stem from a woman in her 30s with Graves' ophthalmopathy.

This clonotype was detected ten times or more. J is TRBJ1-1 and V is TRBV13; tentative D call: TRBD1 (5 bases). CDR1 PRHDT and CDR2 FYEKMQ come from the germline V gene (reference sequence). Trimming took off 6 bases at V and 5 bases at J, with 10 bases between the two ends. This CDR3 has 12 amino acids. The CDR3 region has the DNA TGTGCCAGCAGTACCGGGACGACTGAAGCTTTCTTT. As protein: CASSTGTTEAFF.

This clonotype was found many times. This chain connects TRBV4-1 to TRBJ2-2; D unclear. This CDR3 comprises 15 residues. V was trimmed by 1 base and J by 7 bases, leaving 13 bases between them. From germline, CDR1 is MGHRA and CDR2 YSYEKL. CDR3 region: CASSQAPPAVGELFF. CDR3 coding DNA: TGCGCCAGCAGCCAAGCCCCTCCCGCAGTCGGGGAGCTGTTTTTT.

This clonotype showed up many times. This chain joins TRBV6-1 and TRBJ2-7; 9 nucleotides agree with TRBD2. Germline V gives CDR1 MNHNS, CDR2 SASEGT. V lost 8 bases, J lost 10 bases, and 12 bases stayed unmatched. The CDR3 consists of 13 residues. The CDR3 reads CASLGSGGPRQYF. CDR3 bases: TGTGCCAGCTTGGGGAGCGGGGGGCCTCGTCAGTACTTC.